The source of this T cell receptor (beta chain) is a study of post-analysis software for immune sequencing data (dated by TCRdb to between 2015 and 2017). A note on the overall study: Relapsing-remitting, secondary progressive and progressive-relapsing multiple sclerosis were recorded as disease courses, and subtype annotation was lacking for some patients. The multiple sclerosis patient repertoires were compared with roughly twelve previously published healthy control repertoires from donors aged about 6 to 26 years. A subset of samples was prepared in parallel using single-end sample barcoding, then pooled and co-amplified after Illumina adapter ligation.

The method behind the library was PCR. The reads were generated on an Illumina HiSeq 2500. To reduce PCR and sequencing biases, unique molecular identifiers were built into the TCR beta cDNA libraries. Some 500,000 cDNA molecules were obtained for every 1 to 10 million input T cells, so each molecule roughly corresponded to one T cell. The same protocol used for the earlier healthy control dataset was applied to prepare and sequence the patient libraries. Samples belonging to the same batch were prepared together, multiplexed and sequenced on a shared HiSeq lane. Regarding the original processing steps: Raw barcoded reads were processed with MIGEC, discarding single-read molecular identifier groups before consensus assembly and CDR3 extraction. VDJtools was used for post-analysis of the clonotype tables, and diversity was normalized by down-sampling every dataset to the size of the smallest sample. To correct batch-related cross-sample contamination, repertoire overlap clustering matched CDR3 amino acid sequences but not nucleotide sequences. Starting from the raw public reads, TCRdb applied fastp trimming at Q25, assembled clones with MiXCR and retained in-frame beta chains. Merged by CDR3 protein, the rows form single entries marked with the most common genes and DNA. The V and J calls and clone size are TCRdb's, not the authors'. The sample contains approximately 360,000 distinct CDR3 sequences, about a third of them found a single time. The biggest ten clones account for roughly 13% of the sample.

On this clonotype itself: Its recognized antigen is unknown. Base qualities are not recorded, but no much larger clone differs from it by a single base.

Overall study outcomes, separate from this receptor: The control group was slightly older than the multiple sclerosis patient group. Significantly higher frequencies in patients than in controls were found for five or six TRBV segments, including TRBV5-6, TRBV5-1 and TRBV20-1. Strong co-clustering of samples prepared in the same batch was shown by direct clustering with F measure, prompting a batch-effect correction. Multiple sclerosis patients had significantly lower normalized Chao1 diversity than controls, a result that suggests substantial peripheral T-cell clonal expansion.

To demonstrate the VDJtools post-analysis software, the study profiled TCR beta repertoires from the peripheral blood of approximately twelve young patients with multiple sclerosis. The multiple sclerosis patients were children and adolescents between roughly 6 and 16 years of age. The CDR3 runs 13 residues from the cysteine to the phenylalanine. Only the CDR3 DNA stays, 39 bases, in frame from base 1. The germline V gene encodes CDR1 SQVTM and CDR2 ANQGSEA. At the junction V is shortened by 7 bases and J by 6 bases, with 13 bases in between. The sequenced sample was blood. The rearranged chain carries TRBV29-1 and TRBJ2-6; the D gene cannot be resolved reliably. The TCR originated in a girl aged 10 to 17 with multiple sclerosis. The sequenced DNA: TGCAGCGGGGCAGACCCCGCGGCCAACGTCCTGACTTTC. This translates into CSGADPAANVLTF.